The rows below give T cell receptor beta chains drawn from one sample of a study of blood T cell repertoires in COVID-19. Some clones are missing from TCRdb's copy, which holds only in-frame ones; the method was immunoSEQ multiplex PCR. The data contain fewer than 250,000 clones, roughly 85% of them singletons. Sequencing was performed on PBMCs or T cells enriched from blood (not recorded which). Receptors were obtained from a man aged 30 to 39 who had recovered from COVID-19. CDR3s include the opening cysteine and the closing phenylalanine or tryptophan. The D gene is left open where the match is weak. A clone size is listed for some rows: how often the clone was seen (once, few, many), or a class if it is expanded.

>.|TRBJ2-7|TRBV7-9|TRBD1|16
CASSPRTGSFSYEQYF
TGTGCCAGCAGCCCAAGGACAGGATCCTTCTCCTACGAGCAGTACTTC
>.|TRBJ2-2|TRBV7-3|.|16
CASSLGGGVNTGELFF
TGTGCCAGCAGCTTAGGCGGGGGCGTTAACACCGGGGAGCTGTTTTTT
>.|TRBJ1-2|TRBV30|TRBD1|16
CAWMQSRGLITYGYTF
TGTGCCTGGATGCAGTCCAGGGGGCTTATTACCTATGGCTACACCTTC
>.|TRBJ2-4|TRBV28|TRBD2|14
CASSFGGRLNIQYF
TGTGCCAGCAGTTTCGGGGGGAGGTTGAACATTCAGTACTTC
>.|TRBJ2-7|TRBV7-9|TRBD2|16
CASSSGLGGTSYEQYF
TGTGCCAGCAGCTCGGGCCTGGGAGGGACGTCCTACGAGCAGTACTTC
>.|TRBJ1-6|TRBV5-1|.|17
CASSLATGAAGDSPLHF
TGCGCCAGCAGCTTGGCGACAGGTGCCGCCGGGGATTCACCCCTCCACTTT
>.|TRBJ2-1|TRBV30|TRBD2|13
CAWSGTSDGEQFF
TGTGCCTGGAGTGGGACTAGCGATGGGGAGCAGTTCTTC
>.|TRBJ2-2|TRBV5-1|.|17
CASSFYVSTQDTGELFF
TGCGCCAGCAGCTTTTATGTCTCGACCCAGGACACCGGGGAGCTGTTTTTT
>few|TRBJ1-6|TRBV28|.|15
CASLTGTVEGSPLHF
TGTGCCAGCCTTACTGGAACGGTGGAGGGATCACCCCTCCACTTT
>.|TRBJ1-5|TRBV5-8|.|12
CASSFPDQPQHF
TGTGCCAGCAGCTTTCCCGATCAGCCCCAGCATTTT
>.|TRBJ2-7|TRBV4-3|TRBD1|14
CASSQYRGDYEQYF
TGCGCCAGCAGCCAATACAGGGGGGACTACGAGCAGTACTTC
>.|TRBJ2-2|TRBV19|.|15
CASSIEPSVFGELFF
TGTGCCAGTAGTATCGAGCCCTCCGTATTCGGGGAGCTGTTTTTT
>.|TRBJ2-7|TRBV28|.|14
CASSSPQPSYEQYF
TGTGCCAGCAGTTCGCCACAGCCCTCCTACGAGCAGTACTTC
>.|TRBJ1-1|TRBV23-1|.|16
CASSPWELALNTEAFF
TGCGCCAGCAGTCCCTGGGAGTTAGCGTTGAACACTGAAGCTTTCTTT
>.|TRBJ1-2|TRBV6-5|.|14
CASTMRTGYYGYTF
TGTGCCAGCACCATGAGAACAGGGTACTATGGCTACACCTTC
>.|TRBJ2-1|TRBV29-1|.|10
CSGYFNEQFF
TGCAGCGGGTACTTCAATGAGCAGTTCTTC
>.|TRBJ2-1|TRBV20-1|TRBD1|11
CSASRGNEQFF
TGCAGTGCTAGCAGGGGGAATGAGCAGTTCTTC
>.|TRBJ2-5|TRBV30|.|13
CACSVGQVGTQYF
TGTGCCTGCAGCGTGGGGCAGGTCGGGACCCAGTACTTC
>.|TRBJ1-1|TRBV27|.|14
CASTLGHPNTEAFF
TGTGCCAGCACCCTGGGACACCCGAACACTGAAGCTTTCTTT
>.|TRBJ2-3|TRBV3-1/TRBV3-2|TRBD2|18
CASSQNLAGGGGPDTQYF
TGTGCCAGCAGCCAGAACCTAGCGGGGGGGGGCGGCCCAGATACGCAGTATTTT
>.|TRBJ2-7|TRBV5-1|TRBD2|15
CASSPDGTSLGEQYF
TGCGCCAGCAGCCCGGACGGGACTAGCCTGGGCGAGCAGTACTTC
>.|TRBJ1-5|TRBV2|TRBD1|13
CASTQGTNQPQHF
TGTGCCAGCACACAGGGGACCAATCAGCCCCAGCATTTT
>.|TRBJ2-1|TRBV2|.|11
CASSPYNEQFF
TGTGCCAGCAGCCCTTACAATGAGCAGTTCTTC
>.|TRBJ2-1|TRBV3-1/TRBV3-2|TRBD2|14
CASSGLAGNNEQFF
TGTGCCAGCAGTGGACTAGCGGGAAACAATGAGCAGTTCTTC
>.|TRBJ1-2|TRBV6-1|TRBD1|15
CASSETKGAVRGYTF
TGTGCCAGCAGTGAAACGAAGGGGGCAGTCCGTGGCTACACCTTC
>.|TRBJ1-6|TRBV5-1|.|15
CASSLAGTRYSPLHF
TGCGCCAGCAGCTTGGCAGGGACAAGATATTCACCCCTCCACTTT
>.|TRBJ2-7|TRBV5-1|TRBD1|15
CASSFWDREMDEQYF
TGCGCCAGCAGCTTTTGGGACAGGGAGATGGACGAGCAGTACTTC
>.|TRBJ1-5|TRBV7-4|.|17
CPSPPGHGGGSNQPQHF
TGCCCCAGCCCCCCCGGACACGGGGGGGGGAGCAATCAGCCCCAGCATTTT
>.|TRBJ1-3|TRBV7-3|TRBD1|14
CASSRQGAGNTIYF
TGTGCCAGCAGCCGACAGGGGGCTGGAAACACCATATATTTT
>.|TRBJ1-2|TRBV27|TRBD1|15
CASRQPQGAGYGYTF
TGTGCCAGCAGACAACCACAGGGGGCGGGCTATGGCTACACCTTC
>.|TRBJ1-1|TRBV28|.|11
CASSRNTEAFF
TGTGCCAGCAGCCGTAACACTGAAGCTTTCTTT
>.|TRBJ1-1|TRBV19|.|12
CASIWEGTEAFF
TGTGCCAGTATTTGGGAGGGCACTGAAGCTTTCTTT
>once|TRBJ1-5|TRBV13|.|15
CASSLGQGFNQPQHF
TGTGCCAGCAGCTTAGGGCAGGGGTTCAATCAGCCCCAGCATTTT
>.|TRBJ2-1|TRBV5-6|.|12
CASKKAEGEQFF
TGTGCCAGCAAAAAAGCGGAGGGTGAGCAGTTCTTC
>.|TRBJ1-2|TRBV4-1|TRBD1|16
CASSVPGGQGHDGYTF
TGCGCCAGCAGCGTACCCGGGGGACAGGGTCACGATGGCTACACCTTC
>.|TRBJ2-1|TRBV27|.|15
CASSSFYGSYNEQFF
TGTGCCAGCAGTTCTTTTTACGGCTCCTACAATGAGCAGTTCTTC
>.|TRBJ2-5|TRBV7-2|.|13
CATSLGVRETQYF
TGTGCCACCTCCTTAGGGGTCAGAGAGACCCAGTACTTC
>.|TRBJ2-7|TRBV7-8|.|15
CASSRGIVSSYEQYF
TGTGCCAGCAGCCGAGGTATAGTCTCCTCCTACGAGCAGTACTTC
>.|TRBJ2-7|TRBV19|.|18
CASSPRDFVYSSSYEQYF
TGTGCCAGTAGTCCCCGGGACTTCGTTTACTCCTCCTCCTACGAGCAGTACTTC
>.|TRBJ1-2|TRBV7-9|.|12
CASSFGLIGYTF
TGTGCCAGCAGCTTCGGTCTGATCGGCTACACCTTC
>.|TRBJ2-1|TRBV27|.|12
CASSLSEDEQFF
TGTGCCAGCAGTTTATCGGAGGATGAGCAGTTCTTC
>.|TRBJ1-2|TRBV5-1|TRBD1|14
CASGGDRTNYGYTF
TGCGCCAGCGGGGGGGACAGGACTAACTATGGCTACACCTTC
>.|TRBJ2-7|TRBV30|.|15
CAWKGVGSSSYEQYF
TGTGCCTGGAAAGGGGTAGGTAGCAGCTCCTACGAGCAGTACTTC
>.|TRBJ2-1|TRBV10-3|TRBD2|17
CAISAVAGGITSNEQFF
TGTGCCATCAGTGCGGTAGCGGGAGGGATTACTAGCAATGAGCAGTTCTTC
>.|TRBJ2-1|TRBV4-3|.|18
CASSQEPPAGRVYNEQFF
TGCGCCAGCAGCCAAGAACCCCCCGCGGGGCGGGTCTACAATGAGCAGTTCTTC
>.|TRBJ1-2|TRBV6-2/TRBV6-3|.|15
CASSYPAGVTYGYTF
TGTGCCAGCAGTTACCCGGCGGGGGTCACATATGGCTACACCTTC
>few|TRBJ2-7|TRBV18|.|13
CASSPPGASEQYF
TGTGCCAGCTCACCACCTGGGGCAAGCGAGCAGTACTTC
>.|TRBJ2-3|TRBV2|TRBD2|12
CAISGGTDTQYF
TGTGCCATTAGCGGGGGCACAGATACGCAGTATTTT
>.|TRBJ2-1|TRBV7-2|.|14
CASSLEWADNEQFF
TGTGCCAGCAGCTTAGAGTGGGCAGACAATGAGCAGTTCTTC
>.|TRBJ1-2|TRBV12-3/TRBV12-4|.|13
CASSLMAGYGYTF
TGTGCCAGCAGTTTAATGGCAGGCTATGGCTACACCTTC
>.|TRBJ1-4|TRBV30|.|14
CAFDGVLGYEKLFF
TGTGCCTTCGACGGAGTCTTAGGATATGAAAAACTGTTTTTT
>.|TRBJ2-1|TRBV7-3|TRBD1|13
CASSSGQAYEQFF
TGTGCCAGCAGCTCGGGACAGGCGTATGAGCAGTTCTTC
>.|TRBJ2-7|TRBV10-3|TRBD1|15
CATETGQGAHYEQYF
TGTGCCACCGAGACAGGACAGGGGGCCCACTACGAGCAGTACTTC
>.|TRBJ2-3|TRBV30|TRBD2|13
CAWSGGGGYTQYF
TGTGCCTGGAGTGGTGGGGGGGGATATACGCAGTATTTT